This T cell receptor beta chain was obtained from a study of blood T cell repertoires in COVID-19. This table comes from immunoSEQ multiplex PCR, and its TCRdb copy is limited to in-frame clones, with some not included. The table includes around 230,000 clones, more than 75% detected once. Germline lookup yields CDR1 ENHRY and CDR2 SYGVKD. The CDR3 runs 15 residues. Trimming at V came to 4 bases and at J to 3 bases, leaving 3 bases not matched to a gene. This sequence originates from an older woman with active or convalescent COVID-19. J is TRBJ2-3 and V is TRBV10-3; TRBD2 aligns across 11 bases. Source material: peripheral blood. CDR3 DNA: TGTGCCATCAGTGGGGCTAGCGGGGGGACAGATACGCAGTATTTT. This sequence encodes CAISGASGGTDTQYF.